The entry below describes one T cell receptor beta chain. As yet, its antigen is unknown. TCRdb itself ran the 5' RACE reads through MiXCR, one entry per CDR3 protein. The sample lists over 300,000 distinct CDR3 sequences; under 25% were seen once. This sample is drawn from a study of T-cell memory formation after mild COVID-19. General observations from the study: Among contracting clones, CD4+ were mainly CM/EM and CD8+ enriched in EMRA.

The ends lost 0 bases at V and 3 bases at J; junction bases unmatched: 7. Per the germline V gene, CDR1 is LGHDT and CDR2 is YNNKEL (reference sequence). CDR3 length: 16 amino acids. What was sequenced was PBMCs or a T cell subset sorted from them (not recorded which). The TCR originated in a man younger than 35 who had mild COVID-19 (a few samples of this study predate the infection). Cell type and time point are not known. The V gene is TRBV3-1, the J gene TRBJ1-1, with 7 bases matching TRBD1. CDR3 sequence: CASSQDGGGQHTEAFF. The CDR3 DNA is TGTGCCAGCAGCCAAGACGGCGGGGGACAGCACACTGAAGCTTTCTTT.